This TCR beta chain stems from a study of T cell repertoires in cytomegalovirus infection. Study information: Through public TCR beta signatures, both CMV infection and matching HLA type were indicated.

Findings of the study overall: In two of eight donors, the top clonotype was HLA-C-restricted CMV-specific.

The sample holds a few counts of this clonotype. Its antigen is unknown. TCRdb ran MiXCR on the reads and lists one entry per CDR3 protein. The repertoire holds 200,000 to 300,000 distinct CDR3 sequences, with less than 9.5% as singletons. CDR1 is DFQATT and CDR2 is SNEGSKA in the germline V gene (reference sequence). V lost 0 bases and J lost 5, with 13 bases in between. This CDR3 is 14 amino acids long. The J gene is TRBJ1-2, the V gene TRBV20-1; no clear D. The sequenced material came from PBMCs. The source is a human donor in good health (CMV status not recorded). Some clones in this sample may be carry-over from other donors' samples. This CDR3 reads CSARDPTTQYGYTF. The CDR3, as DNA: TGCAGTGCTAGAGATCCCACTACCCAGTATGGCTACACCTTC.